The rows below give T cell receptor beta chains drawn from one sample of a study of T cells in Graves' hyperthyroidism and ophthalmopathy. TCRdb re-called the multiplex PCR reads through MiXCR, storing one row per CDR3 protein. This repertoire shows about 280,000 distinct CDR3 sequences, less than 30% found once; its top ten account for about a quarter. The material sequenced was blood. The receptors were sampled from a man between 40 and 49 years old with Graves' hyperthyroidism that later progressed to Graves' ophthalmopathy. CDR3s include the opening cysteine and the closing phenylalanine or tryptophan. D genes are given only for firm matches. Clone size is shown for a subset of rows, as once, few, many or a class of expanded clone.

-	-	TRBV29-1	TRBJ2-7	CSVFSGNSYEQYF	TGCAGCGTTTTTTCCGGGAATTCCTACGAGCAGTACTTC
-	many	TRBV4-1	TRBJ2-7	CASSQAPGRREQYF	TGCGCCAGCAGCCAAGCCCCGGGACGACGCGAGCAGTACTTC
TRBD1	many	TRBV24-1	TRBJ2-4	CATSDNSNRGTKNIQYF	TGTGCCACCAGTGACAACTCGAACAGGGGGACCAAAAACATTCAGTACTTC
-	-	TRBV6-1	TRBJ2-3	CASRFYLTDTQYF	TGTGCCAGCAGGTTCTACCTAACAGATACGCAGTATTTT
-	-	TRBV6-2/TRBV6-3	TRBJ2-7	CASSSLFRSYEQYF	TGTGCCAGCAGCAGTTTGTTTAGGAGCTACGAGCAGTACTTC
-	many	TRBV27	TRBJ2-2	CASSSAGTGELFF	TGTGCCAGCAGTTCAGCCGGCACCGGGGAGCTGTTTTTT
TRBD1	many	TRBV2	TRBJ2-7	CASSEDDRERYEQYF	TGTGCCAGCAGTGAAGATGACAGGGAGCGGTACGAGCAGTACTTC
-	many	TRBV6-5	TRBJ1-1	CASSYGAERGTEAFF	TGTGCCAGCAGTTACGGGGCTGAGAGGGGCACTGAAGCTTTCTTT
-	few	TRBV18	TRBJ2-2	CASSPRSAGNTGELFF	TGTGCCAGCTCACCACGGAGTGCAGGCAACACCGGGGAGCTGTTTTTT
-	many	TRBV12-3/TRBV12-4	TRBJ2-7	CASSLLVYYEQYF	TGTGCCAGCAGTTTGCTCGTTTACTACGAGCAGTACTTC
-	-	TRBV12-3/TRBV12-4	TRBJ2-2	CASSLVTGPTGELFF	TGTGCCAGCAGTTTAGTGACAGGCCCAACCGGGGAGCTGTTTTTT
TRBD2	once	TRBV29-1	TRBJ2-5	CSVVVLAGVGETQYF	TGCAGCGTTGTGGTGTTAGCGGGAGTGGGAGAGACCCAGTACTTC
TRBD1	many	TRBV29-1	TRBJ2-5	CSAKTGGETQYF	TGCAGCGCCAAGACAGGGGGAGAGACCCAGTACTTC
TRBD2	-	TRBV2	TRBJ2-7	CASSPSEGGYEQYF	TGTGCCAGCAGCCCTTCGGAGGGAGGGTACGAGCAGTACTTC
-	few	TRBV15	TRBJ2-5	CATSSVKETQYF	TGTGCCACCAGCAGTGTCAAAGAGACCCAGTACTTC
-	-	TRBV7-2	TRBJ2-4	CASSFEGKNIQYF	TGTGCCAGCAGCTTTGAAGGCAAAAACATTCAGTACTTC
-	-	TRBV19	TRBJ2-7	CASSPGRRTYEQYF	TGTGCCAGTAGCCCAGGGAGACGGACCTACGAGCAGTACTTC
TRBD1	many	TRBV27	TRBJ2-7	CASRRQGSAYEQYF	TGTGCCAGCAGGAGACAGGGGAGCGCCTACGAGCAGTACTTC
-	many	TRBV20-1	TRBJ1-5	CSADRAGARNQPQHF	TGCAGTGCCGATAGGGCGGGGGCGCGGAATCAGCCCCAGCATTTT
-	many	TRBV20-1	TRBJ2-7	CSAPQRNYEQYF	TGCAGTGCCCCACAGAGGAACTACGAGCAGTACTTC
-	-	TRBV20-1	TRBJ2-7	CSAATGTYEQYF	TGCAGTGCCGCTACCGGGACCTACGAGCAGTACTTC
TRBD2	-	TRBV6-5	TRBJ2-5	CASSYSLAGQETQYF	TGTGCCAGCAGTTACTCGCTAGCGGGTCAAGAGACCCAGTACTTC
-	few	TRBV6-1	TRBJ2-7	CASSEVGEQYF	TGTGCCAGCAGTGAAGTCGGCGAGCAGTACTTC
-	many	TRBV7-9	TRBJ1-1	CASSSSLEAFF	TGTGCCAGCAGCTCAAGCCTTGAAGCTTTCTTT
-	-	TRBV6-2/TRBV6-3	TRBJ2-7	CASKAPGRGYEQYF	TGTGCCAGCAAAGCCCCGGGCAGGGGCTACGAGCAGTACTTC
-	few	TRBV20-1	TRBJ1-1	CSARKNWNTEAFF	TGCAGTGCTAGAAAGAATTGGAACACTGAAGCTTTCTTT
TRBD1	many	TRBV20-1	TRBJ1-3	CSARTGSGNTIYF	TGCAGTGCCAGGACAGGCTCTGGAAACACCATATATTTT
-	many	TRBV30	TRBJ1-1	CAWTPLWSPSGTEAFF	TGTGCCTGGACCCCTCTATGGTCACCGTCAGGGACTGAAGCTTTCTTT
-	many	TRBV11-3	TRBJ2-5	CASSLFVARQETQYF	TGTGCCAGCAGCTTATTTGTAGCCCGACAAGAGACCCAGTACTTC
-	many	TRBV7-2	TRBJ1-5	CASSTLGQSNQPQHF	TGTGCCAGCAGCACTCTAGGGCAGAGCAATCAGCCCCAGCATTTT
-	many	TRBV10-3	TRBJ2-4	CAIRDTLAKNIQYF	TGTGCCATCAGGGACACTCTAGCCAAAAACATTCAGTACTTC
TRBD1	-	TRBV28	TRBJ2-5	CASSQTRGQGAQYF	TGTGCCAGCAGCCAAACCAGGGGACAGGGGGCCCAGTACTTC
-	many	TRBV15	TRBJ2-7	CATAEGNEQYF	TGTGCCACCGCTGAGGGCAACGAGCAGTACTTC
-	many	TRBV6-1	TRBJ1-1	CASSRLFGGIEAFF	TGTGCCAGCAGCCGCCTGTTCGGGGGCATTGAAGCTTTCTTT
-	many	TRBV27	TRBJ2-7	CASSEPNRQVYEQYF	TGTGCCAGCAGTGAACCCAATCGACAAGTCTACGAGCAGTACTTC
-	-	TRBV5-1	TRBJ2-5	CASKGEETQYF	TGCGCCAGCAAAGGGGAAGAGACCCAGTACTTC
TRBD1	-	TRBV5-1	TRBJ1-1	CASSLESTGFTEAFF	TGCGCCAGCAGCTTGGAATCGACAGGGTTCACTGAAGCTTTCTTT
-	many	TRBV6-1	TRBJ2-5	CASSGGLGETQYF	TGTGCCAGCAGTGGTGGACTGGGCGAGACCCAGTACTTC
TRBD1	many	TRBV29-1	TRBJ2-7	CSVEGGTDYEQYF	TGCAGCGTTGAAGGTGGGACAGACTACGAGCAGTACTTC
-	once	TRBV6-5	TRBJ2-7	CASSYMGGVYEQYF	TGTGCCAGCAGTTACATGGGGGGCGTGTACGAGCAGTACTTC
-	many	TRBV12-3/TRBV12-4	TRBJ2-7	CASSLGAVLSSYAQYF	TGTGCCAGCAGTTTAGGAGCGGTCCTTAGCTCCTACGCGCAGTACTTC
-	many	TRBV20-1	TRBJ1-2	CSARDGQSSYGYTF	TGCAGTGCTAGAGACGGACAGAGCTCCTATGGCTACACCTTC
-	many	TRBV20-1	TRBJ2-2	CSARPQNSNTGELFF	TGCAGTGCTAGACCCCAAAATTCTAACACCGGGGAGCTGTTTTTT
-	-	TRBV6-1	TRBJ2-7	CATTVGWDEQYF	TGTGCCACCACCGTGGGGTGGGACGAGCAGTACTTC
TRBD2	few	TRBV28	TRBJ2-5	CASQRERPQETQYF	TGTGCCAGCCAGCGGGAGAGGCCTCAAGAGACCCAGTACTTC
-	many	TRBV2	TRBJ2-2	CASSTSRATGELFF	TGTGCCAGCAGTACTAGCAGAGCCACCGGGGAGCTGTTTTTT
-	once	TRBV6-5	TRBJ2-7	CASSYSKQLAYEQYF	TGTGCCAGCAGTTACTCGAAACAACTAGCCTACGAGCAGTACTTC
-	many	TRBV3-1	TRBJ2-7	CASSLDRSTYEQYF	TGTGCCAGCAGTCTAGACAGGTCGACCTACGAGCAGTACTTC
TRBD1	many	TRBV4-1	TRBJ1-2	CASSQAYLGGGLRYGYTF	TGCGCCAGCAGCCAAGCCTACTTAGGAGGGGGCTTAAGGTATGGCTACACCTTC
-	many	TRBV9	TRBJ1-5	CASSVGTLGDQPQHF	TGTGCCAGCAGCGTAGGGACCCTTGGAGATCAGCCCCAGCATTTT
-	many	TRBV20-1	TRBJ1-5	CSARRGFENQPQHF	TGCAGTGCTCGGCGGGGTTTTGAGAATCAGCCCCAGCATTTT
TRBD1	-	TRBV12-5	TRBJ1-1	CASGLGAGGYTEAFF	TGTGCTAGTGGCTTGGGGGCAGGGGGCTACACTGAAGCTTTCTTT
TRBD1	many	TRBV20-1	TRBJ1-2	CSAKKTGEHYGYTF	TGCAGTGCAAAAAAGACAGGGGAACACTATGGCTACACCTTC
-	many	TRBV20-1	TRBJ2-7	CSAKPTQLPYEQYF	TGCAGTGCTAAACCGACCCAGTTACCCTACGAGCAGTACTTC
-	many	TRBV6-1	TRBJ2-5	CASVRGETQYF	TGTGCCAGCGTCCGGGGAGAGACCCAGTACTTC
TRBD2	many	TRBV3-1	TRBJ2-7	CASSQTGLAASYEQYF	TGTGCCAGCAGCCAAACGGGACTAGCGGCCTCCTACGAGCAGTACTTC
-	-	TRBV30	TRBJ2-5	CAWSGDAFQETQYF	TGTGCCTGGAGCGGGGACGCTTTCCAAGAGACCCAGTACTTC
-	many	TRBV20-1	TRBJ2-2	CSAREGAPGELFF	TGCAGTGCTAGAGAAGGTGCGCCCGGGGAGCTGTTTTTT